The 10 T cell receptor beta chains in this list originate from one sample, sequenced in a study of blood T cell repertoires in COVID-19. TCRdb's copy holds only in-frame clones and misses some; the assay was immunoSEQ multiplex PCR. This sample has approximately 220,000 clones, with around 84% found just once. The sequencing sample was made of peripheral blood. These receptors were collected from a man between 50 and 59 years old who had recovered from COVID-19.

Here the CDR3 reads CASSLASGRAETQYF. Written as DNA, the CDR3 is TGTGCCAGCAGCTTAGCTAGCGGGAGGGCGGAGACCCAGTACTTC. This rearrangement joins TRBV7-9 to TRBJ2-5; 11 bases are a match to TRBD2. The germline V gene encodes CDR1 SEHNR and CDR2 FQNEAQ (reference sequence). The length of the CDR3 is 15 residues. The junction had 2 bases not matched to a gene; V was cut back by 0 bases and J by 5 bases.

The rearrangement uses TRBV29-1 and TRBJ2-5; D possibly corresponds to TRBD1 (7 bases). Germline V gene sequence: CDR1 SQVTM, CDR2 ANQGSEA. The germline V and J ends were trimmed by 2 bases and 1 base, with 14 bases remaining between them. The CDR3 length is 15 residues. The chain's CDR3 is CSVERQGGTQETQYF. In DNA, the CDR3 is TGCAGCGTTGAACGACAGGGCGGGACCCAAGAGACCCAGTACTTC.

CDR3 nucleotide sequence: TGTGCCAGCAGTTTACTTCGCTCTGGAAACACCATATATTTT. It encodes CASSLLRSGNTIYF. The chain carries TRBV28 and TRBJ1-3, with D unclear. The CDR3 runs to 14 residues. V was pared by 2 bases and J by 0 bases, with 5 bases between. Per the germline V gene, CDR1 is MDHEN and CDR2 is SYDVKM.

This rearrangement joins TRBV5-1 to TRBJ2-3, with 9 bases lining up with TRBD2. The V segment lost 0 bases and the J segment 0 bases; nucleotides outside the gene matches: 8. Looked up from germline, CDR1 is SGHRS and CDR2 is YFSETQ. The CDR3 has 18 amino acids. CDR3 nucleotide sequence: TGCGCCAGCAGCTTGGGGCTAGCGGGATATACTAGCACAGATACGCAGTATTTT. Its protein product is CASSLGLAGYTSTDTQYF.

V usage is TRBV3-1 (or the pseudogene TRBV3-2) and J usage is TRBJ1-1; TRBD1 matches at 10 bases. Trimming took 3 bases from V and 4 from J; bases not matched to a gene: 5. Looked up from germline, CDR1 is LGHDT and CDR2 is YNNKEL (reference sequence). There are 15 residues in the CDR3. CDR3 DNA: TGTGCCAGCAGCCACTGGGACAGGGGTTTCACTGAAGCTTTCTTT. Translated, it gives CASSHWDRGFTEAFF.

The chain employs TRBV9 and TRBJ2-3, with a tentative D call TRBD2 (7 bases). The germline CDR1 and CDR2 sequences are SGDLS and YYNGEE. V lost 3 bases and J 3 bases, leaving 26 bases between the germline ends. The length of the CDR3 is 19 residues. The CDR3 DNA reads TGTGCCAGCAGCGCCCATGGTGGGGGGGGCTCGACGTTTACAGATACGCAGTATTTT. The encoded protein is CASSAHGGGGSTFTDTQYF.

This chain uses TRBV5-4 with TRBJ2-7; TRBD1 matches 10 bases. This CDR3 spans 15 amino acids. CDR1 SGHNT and CDR2 YYREEE come from the germline V gene (reference sequence). The ends lost 5 bases at V and 7 bases at J; junction bases unmatched: 12. For the CDR3, the DNA is TGTGCCAGCAGTCGGGCCGGGACAGGGGATCGGGAGCAGTACTTC. It is translated as CASSRAGTGDREQYF.

This clone was observed once. The chain combines TRBV5-1 with TRBJ2-7; perhaps TRBD1 as D (5 bases). Germline assignment: CDR1 SGHRS and CDR2 YFSETQ. CDR3 size: 14 residues. Trimming took off 2 bases at V and 3 bases at J, with 12 bases between the two ends. The CDR3 DNA follows: TGCGCCAGCAGCTTAGTCCCAGGGATCTACGAGCAGTACTTC. Its translation: CASSLVPGIYEQYF.

V is TRBV25-1 and J is TRBJ2-7; 13 nucleotides agree with TRBD2. The V gene's germline CDR1 is MGHDK and CDR2 SYGVNS. The CDR3 has 15 amino acids. The trim removed 4 bases at V and 3 bases at J, leaving 3 bases unmatched. In DNA form, the CDR3 reads TGTGCCAGCAGTGCTCGACTAGCGGGAGGCTACGAGCAGTACTTC. Protein product: CASSARLAGGYEQYF.

The chain recombines TRBV5-1 with TRBJ2-7, with 7 bases that match TRBD2. The ends lost 3 bases at V and 5 bases at J; junction bases unmatched: 2. In germline, CDR1 is SGHRS, CDR2 YFSETQ. This CDR3 comprises 12 residues. The CDR3 DNA is TGCGCCAGCAGCTCCCTAGCGGACGAGCAGTACTTC. It encodes CASSSLADEQYF.